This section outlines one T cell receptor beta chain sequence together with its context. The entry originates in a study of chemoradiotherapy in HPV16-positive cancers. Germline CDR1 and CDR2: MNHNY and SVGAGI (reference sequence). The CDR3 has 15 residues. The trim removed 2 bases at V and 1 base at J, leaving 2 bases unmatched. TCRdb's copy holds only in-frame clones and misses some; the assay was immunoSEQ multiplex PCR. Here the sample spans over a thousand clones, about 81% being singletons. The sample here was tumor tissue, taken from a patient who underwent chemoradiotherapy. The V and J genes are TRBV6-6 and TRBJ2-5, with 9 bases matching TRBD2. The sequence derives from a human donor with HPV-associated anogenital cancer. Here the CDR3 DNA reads TGTGCCAGCAGTTACAGCGGGGGGCTCCAAGAGACCCAGTACTTC. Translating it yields CASSYSGGLQETQYF.